The 25 T cell receptor beta chains listed next were all sequenced from one sample in a study of blood T cell repertoires in COVID-19. Assay: immunoSEQ multiplex PCR; the TCRdb copy retains only in-frame clones and omits some. This table holds fewer than 110,000 clones, roughly 87% found once. The sample taken for sequencing was peripheral blood. These receptor sequences come from a woman over 75 in a cohort sampled during active COVID-19.

This chain links TRBV25-1 with TRBJ1-4, with 11 bases matching TRBD1. There are 17 residues in the CDR3. V lost 2 bases, J lost 8 bases, and 10 bases stayed unmatched. Germline CDR1 MGHDK, CDR2 SYGVNS. The CDR3 DNA is TGTGCCAGCAGTGAACTTATTCTCGGGACAGGGGGAGAAAAACTGTTTTTT. This sequence encodes CASSELILGTGGEKLFF.

The chain links TRBV6-5 to TRBJ1-2, with D hard to call. V was shortened by 8 bases and J by 4 bases, with 8 bases between the two germline ends. Germline assignment: CDR1 MNHEY and CDR2 SVGAGI. This CDR3 comprises 11 residues. The CDR3 protein is CASGSSYGYTF. The CDR3 coding sequence is TGTGCCAGCGGTAGTTCCTATGGCTACACCTTC.

This clone occurred once. The CDR3 DNA reads TGTCTCGGCTCCTACAATGAGCAGTTCTTC. The encoded protein is CLGSYNEQFF. V and J are TRBV5-4 and TRBJ2-1; D is ambiguous. There are 10 residues in the CDR3. CDR1 is SGHNT and CDR2 is YYREEE in the germline V gene (reference sequence).

V is TRBV6-6 and J is TRBJ1-5; TRBD1 might be the D (5 bases). V was clipped by 10 bases and J by 3 bases, with 13 bases between them. CDR3 size: 13 residues. Germline values: CDR1 MNHNY, CDR2 SVGAGI (reference sequence). CDR3 DNA: TGTGCCACCACCGGGGGATACAATCAGCCCCAGCATTTT. Encoded protein: CATTGGYNQPQHF.

The chain uses TRBV6-5 and TRBJ2-7; 10 positions agree with TRBD1. After removal of 5 bases from V and 5 bases from J, the junction contained 6 bases not matched to a gene. The CDR3 extends over 14 amino acids. The germline CDR1 and CDR2 sequences are MNHEY and SVGAGI. In nucleotides, the CDR3 is TGTGCCAGCAGTCCGGGACAGGGGTTGAACGAGCAGTACTTC. This translates into CASSPGQGLNEQYF.

This sequence joins TRBV27 and TRBJ1-2; D remains ambiguous. V dropped 11 bases and J dropped 8 bases, with 18 bases sitting between them. The CDR3 loop spans 12 amino acids. Looked up from germline, CDR1 is MNHEY and CDR2 is SMNVEV (reference sequence). CDR3 DNA sequence: TGTGCCGCTCGGGCCGGGATCGACGGCTACACCTTC. Translating it yields CAARAGIDGYTF.

The V call is TRBV3-1 (or the pseudogene TRBV3-2), the J call TRBJ1-5; perhaps TRBD1 as D (5 bases). CDR1 and CDR2 (germline): LGHDT, YNNKEL (reference sequence). Trimming took 4 bases from V and 4 from J, leaving 14 bases between them. The CDR3 extends over 15 amino acids. The DNA of the CDR3 is TGTGCCAGCAGCCCGACAGCGGGGGGGAATCAGCCCCAGCATTTT. It encodes CASSPTAGGNQPQHF.

The chain is built from TRBV6-6 and TRBJ2-2; D is undetermined. The CDR3 totals 15 residues. Per the germline V gene, CDR1 is MNHNY and CDR2 is SVGAGI (reference sequence). V gave up 2 bases and J gave up 3 bases, with 10 bases separating them. CDR3 nucleotide sequence: TGTGCCAGCAGTTACAGGAGATTCGACACCGGGGAGCTGTTTTTT. It encodes CASSYRRFDTGELFF.

V gene TRBV11-3 combines with J gene TRBJ2-2, with D possibly TRBD2 on 6 matching bases. With 8 bases removed from V and 3 bases from J, the gap between germline ends came to 13 bases. CDR1 SGHNT and CDR2 YENEEA come from the germline V gene. The CDR3 is 14 residues long. CDR3 residues: CASGISGYTGELFF. In nucleotides, the CDR3 is TGTGCCAGCGGAATTAGCGGATACACCGGGGAGCTGTTTTTT.

This chain uses TRBV9 with TRBJ2-5; D possibly corresponds to TRBD1 (5 bases). The CDR3 length is 14 residues. The V gene lost 1 base and the J gene lost 4 bases, with 11 bases spanning the gap. Germline lookup yields CDR1 SGDLS and CDR2 YYNGEE. The CDR3 region is CASSVNGQAETQYF. Written as DNA, the CDR3 is TGTGCCAGCAGCGTAAACGGACAAGCAGAGACCCAGTACTTC.

This clone was picked up a small number of times. The genes are TRBV19 and TRBJ1-5; TRBD1 aligns across 12 bases. V was clipped by 10 bases and J by 6 bases; unmatched bases: 4. Per the germline V gene, CDR1 is LNHDA and CDR2 is SQIVND (reference sequence). The CDR3 runs 13 residues. The CDR3 DNA follows: TGTGCCACCGGGACAGGGGGCGGTCAGCCCCAGCATTTT. Protein: CATGTGGGQPQHF.

V usage is TRBV10-1 and J usage is TRBJ2-1; D is perhaps TRBD2 (5 bases). Germline CDR1 WNHNN, CDR2 SYGVQD (reference sequence). The ends were cut back, 0 bases at V and 2 bases at J, with 11 bases in the middle. This CDR3 has 16 amino acids. In DNA, the CDR3 is TGCGCCAGCAGTGAGTCTGGTCTAGCAGCCTACAATGAGCAGTTCTTC. Translation: CASSESGLAAYNEQFF.

The chain carries TRBV6-5 and TRBJ1-4, with 7 bases lining up with TRBD1. CDR3 length: 15 amino acids. The germline CDR1 and CDR2 sequences are MNHEY and SVGAGI. Trimming removed 6 bases from V and 4 bases from J; junction bases left unmatched: 8. The CDR3: CASRAEGQINEKLFF. The CDR3 DNA sequence: TGTGCCAGCAGGGCGGAGGGACAGATTAATGAAAAACTGTTTTTT.

The chain joins TRBV12-3 or TRBV12-4 to TRBJ1-5, with unresolved D. This CDR3 comprises 12 residues. Trimming took 3 bases from V and 6 from J, leaving 6 bases between them. CDR3 loop: CASSFGLQPQHF. CDR3 nucleotide sequence: TGTGCCAGCAGTTTCGGTCTTCAGCCCCAGCATTTT.

This clone was seen a handful of times. The rearrangement joins TRBV2 to TRBJ1-2; D is ambiguous. Germline V gene sequence: CDR1 SNHLY, CDR2 FYNNEI. The CDR3 extends over 10 amino acids. V lost 6 bases to trimming and J lost 5 bases, with 4 bases between them. The CDR3 bases are TGTGCCAGCAGGACTTATGGCTACACCTTC. Translating gives CASRTYGYTF.

The chain uses TRBV5-1 and TRBJ2-7, with 8 bases matching TRBD2. CDR3 size: 12 residues. V was clipped by 4 bases and J by 7 bases; unmatched bases: 4. Germline assignment: CDR1 SGHRS and CDR2 YFSETQ. CDR3 sequence reads: CASSPVAGEQYF. CDR3 sequence (DNA): TGCGCCAGCAGCCCCGTAGCGGGAGAGCAGTACTTC.

This clone was observed a single time. The V and J genes are TRBV5-6 and TRBJ2-2, with D perhaps matching TRBD1 (5 bases). Trimming took off 3 bases at V and 8 bases at J, with 14 bases between the two ends. The CDR3 runs 14 residues. The germline V gene encodes CDR1 SGHDT and CDR2 YYEEEE. The CDR3 is CASSSRGHWGELFF. The CDR3 nucleotides read TGTGCCAGCAGCTCAAGGGGTCACTGGGGGGAGCTGTTTTTT.

This chain uses TRBV18 with TRBJ1-6, with a possible D match to TRBD1 (5 bases). V was trimmed by 7 bases and J by 6 bases, leaving 16 bases between them. The CDR3 has 15 amino acids. CDR1 is KGHSH and CDR2 is LQKENI in the germline V gene. In DNA form, the CDR3 reads TGTGCCAGCTTCGAGGACACTTCCCCTAATTCACCCCTCCACTTT. Translating it yields CASFEDTSPNSPLHF.

This chain connects TRBV2 to TRBJ2-7, with 7 bases that match TRBD2. The CDR3 contains 16 residues. Germline V gene data show CDR1 as SNHLY and CDR2 as FYNNEI. With 0 bases clipped from V and 5 bases from J, the junction kept 10 bases outside the gene matches. The CDR3, as DNA: TGTGCCAGCAGTGAAGCGTTGCGGGAGCGAGGCGACGAGCAGTACTTC. Its protein is CASSEALRERGDEQYF.

This rearrangement joins TRBV27 to TRBJ2-1; 10 nucleotides match TRBD1. Unmatched junction bases numbered 14, after V lost 7 bases and J lost 5 bases. The CDR3 consists of 17 residues. Germline V gives CDR1 MNHEY, CDR2 SMNVEV (reference sequence). The CDR3 nucleotides are TGTGCCAGCACTAACCTGATGGGACAGGGGTTAAACAATGAGCAGTTCTTC. Its translation is CASTNLMGQGLNNEQFF.

CDR3 DNA: TGTGCCAGCAGTTTGGCCCGGGACAGGGGAATCGAGACCCAGTACTTC. Protein sequence: CASSLARDRGIETQYF. J is TRBJ2-5 and V is TRBV28; 10 bases are shared with TRBD1. The CDR3 runs 16 residues. Germline V gene lookup returns CDR1 MDHEN and CDR2 SYDVKM. Trimming took 3 bases from V and 5 from J; bases not matched to a gene: 9.

The V and J genes are TRBV3-1 (or the pseudogene TRBV3-2) and TRBJ1-5; D is unclear. The CDR3 runs 14 residues. Between the trimmed V and J ends, which lost 1 base and 9 bases, there was a span of 13 bases. In germline, CDR1 is LGHDT, CDR2 YNNKEL (reference sequence). In DNA form, the CDR3 reads TGTGCCAGCAGCCAAGTGGAGGGAGAGGGGCCCCAGCATTTT. This translates into CASSQVEGEGPQHF.

The CDR3 DNA reads TGTGCCAGCAGCTCCCGGGGAATCGGTGAAGCTTTCTTT. Its protein is CASSSRGIGEAFF. V is TRBV7-9 and J is TRBJ1-1; D not certain. The germline V gene encodes CDR1 SEHNR and CDR2 FQNEAQ (reference sequence). The CDR3 length is 13 residues. V was pared by 4 bases and J by 7 bases, with 13 bases between.

The V and J genes are TRBV27 and TRBJ2-3, with 8 bases aligning to TRBD1. Looked up from germline, CDR1 is MNHEY and CDR2 is SMNVEV (reference sequence). The CDR3 has 17 residues. The ends lost 5 bases at V and 1 base at J; junction bases unmatched: 11. The CDR3 reads CASSPYRQGTRTDTQYF. The CDR3, as DNA: TGTGCCAGCAGTCCCTATAGACAGGGGACACGCACAGATACGCAGTATTTT.

The rearrangement uses TRBV6-4 and TRBJ1-2; TRBD1 matches 9 bases. The CDR3 is 16 amino acids. After removal of 3 bases from V and 5 bases from J, the junction contained 10 bases not matched to a gene. Germline lookup yields CDR1 MRHNA and CDR2 SNTAGT. CDR3 bases: TGTGCCAGCAGTGAAGAACAGGGGGCGGGTTGGTATGGCTACACCTTC. Its translation is CASSEEQGAGWYGYTF.